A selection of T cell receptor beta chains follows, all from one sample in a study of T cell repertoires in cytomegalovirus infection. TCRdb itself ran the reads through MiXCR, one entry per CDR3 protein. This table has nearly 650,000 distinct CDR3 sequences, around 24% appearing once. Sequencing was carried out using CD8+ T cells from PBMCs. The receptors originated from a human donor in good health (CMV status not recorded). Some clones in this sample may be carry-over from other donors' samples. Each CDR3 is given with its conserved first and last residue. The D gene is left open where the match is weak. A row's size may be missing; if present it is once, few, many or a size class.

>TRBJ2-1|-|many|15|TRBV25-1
CASSESKERYNEQFF
TGTGCCAGCAGTGAAAGCAAGGAAAGATACAATGAGCAGTTCTTC
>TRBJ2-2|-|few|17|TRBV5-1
CASSLWAGTTNTGELFF
TGCGCCAGCAGCTTGTGGGCCGGGACAACGAACACCGGGGAGCTGTTTTTT
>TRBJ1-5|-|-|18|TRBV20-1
CSAPLRDGIIYSNQPQHF
TGCAGTGCCCCCCTCCGGGACGGAATAATTTATAGCAATCAGCCCCAGCATTTT
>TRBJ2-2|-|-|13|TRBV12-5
CASGSQGGGELFF
TGTGCTAGTGGTTCGCAGGGCGGCGGGGAGCTGTTTTTT
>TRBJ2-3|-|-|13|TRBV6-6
CASRYLSTDTQNF
TGTGCCAGCAGGTACCTCTCCACAGATACGCAGAATTTT
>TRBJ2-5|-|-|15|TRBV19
CASSIRDGGQETQYF
TGTGCCAGTAGTATAAGGGACGGAGGACAAGAGACCCAGTACTTC
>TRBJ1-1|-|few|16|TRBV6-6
CASIPRGGVRDTEAFF
TGTGCCAGCATCCCGCGAGGAGGGGTGAGGGACACTGAAGCTTTCTTT
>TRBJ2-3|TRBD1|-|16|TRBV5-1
CASSLVGQGATDTQYF
TGCGCCAGCAGCTTGGTGGGACAGGGGGCCACAGATACGCAGTATTTT
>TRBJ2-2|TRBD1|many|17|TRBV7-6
CASSFLSGTDRTGELFF
TGTGCCAGCAGCTTCTTATCCGGGACAGACCGAACCGGGGAGCTGTTTTTT
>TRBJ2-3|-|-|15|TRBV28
CASSLFGQLTDTQYF
TGTGCCAGCAGTTTATTCGGTCAACTGACAGATACGCAGTATTTT
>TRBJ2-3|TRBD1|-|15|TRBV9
CVSSSEGQFGDTQYF
TGTGTCAGCAGCTCCGAGGGACAGTTCGGAGATACGCAGTATTTT
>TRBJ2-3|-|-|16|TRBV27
CASSFVIEGFTDTQYF
TGTGCCAGCAGTTTTGTCATCGAGGGCTTCACAGATACGCAGTATTTT
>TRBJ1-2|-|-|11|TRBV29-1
CSTRDISGYTF
TGCAGCACTCGGGACATCTCTGGCTACACCTTC
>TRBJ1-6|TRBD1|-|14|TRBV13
CASSARTGGSPLHF
TGTGCCAGCAGCGCCAGGACAGGGGGATCTCCCCTCCACTTT
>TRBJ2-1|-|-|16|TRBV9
CASSVEKAGVTNEQFF
TGTGCCAGCAGCGTAGAGAAAGCGGGTGTGACCAATGAGCAGTTCTTC
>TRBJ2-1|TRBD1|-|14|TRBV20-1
CSARVSGGRNEQFF
TGCAGTGCTAGGGTCTCAGGGGGTAGGAATGAGCAGTTCTTC
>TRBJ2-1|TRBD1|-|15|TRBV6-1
CASSLLNWDSNEQFF
TGTGCCAGCAGTTTACTTAATTGGGACAGCAATGAGCAGTTCTTC
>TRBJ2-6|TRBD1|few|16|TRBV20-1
CSAFEYTGVGANVLTF
TGCAGTGCTTTCGAATATACAGGGGTTGGGGCCAACGTCCTGACTTTC
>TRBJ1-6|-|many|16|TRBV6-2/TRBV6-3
CASSYSYRRSTSPLHF
TGTGCCAGCAGTTACTCCTACCGAAGATCGACTTCACCCCTCCACTTT
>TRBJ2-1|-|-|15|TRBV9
CASSSRDGGHNEQFF
TGTGCCAGCAGCTCAAGGGATGGCGGACATAATGAGCAGTTCTTC
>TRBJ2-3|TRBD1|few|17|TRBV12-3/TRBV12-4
CASSLSLWDRYTDTQYF
TGTGCCAGCAGTTTAAGTCTCTGGGACAGATACACAGATACGCAGTATTTT
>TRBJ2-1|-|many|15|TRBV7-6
CASTPEAGSYNEQFF
TGTGCCAGCACCCCAGAGGCGGGGTCTTACAATGAGCAGTTCTTC
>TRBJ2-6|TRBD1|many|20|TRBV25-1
CASSGGLTGVTISGANVLTF
TGTGCCAGCAGTGGAGGATTGACAGGGGTTACCATCTCTGGGGCCAACGTCCTGACTTTC
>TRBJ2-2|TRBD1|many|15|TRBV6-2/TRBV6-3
CASSYPGQETGELFF
TGTGCCAGCAGTTACCCCGGACAGGAAACCGGGGAGCTGTTTTTT
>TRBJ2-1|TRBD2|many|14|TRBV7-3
CASTDSGGSGEQFF
TGTGCCAGCACCGATAGCGGGGGGAGTGGTGAGCAGTTCTTC
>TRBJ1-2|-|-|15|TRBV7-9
CASSASGRRDYGYTF
TGTGCCAGCAGTGCTTCGGGACGACGAGATTATGGCTACACCTTC
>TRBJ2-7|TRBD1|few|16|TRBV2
CASSLRQGGPSYEQYF
TGTGCCAGCAGTCTGCGACAGGGCGGTCCTTCCTACGAGCAGTACTTC
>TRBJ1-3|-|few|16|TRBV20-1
CSARDHDSPSGNTIYF
TGCAGTGCTAGAGATCACGACAGTCCCTCTGGAAACACCATATATTTT
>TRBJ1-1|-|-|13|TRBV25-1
CASSEWGNTEAFF
TGTGCCAGCAGTGAATGGGGGAATACTGAAGCTTTCTTT
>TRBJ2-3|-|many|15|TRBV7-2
CASSFGTRIPDTQYF
TGTGCCAGCAGCTTTGGGACCCGGATCCCAGATACGCAGTATTTT
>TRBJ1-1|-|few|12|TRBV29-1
CSVWGRAKEAFF
TGCAGCGTGTGGGGGAGGGCGAAGGAAGCTTTCTTT
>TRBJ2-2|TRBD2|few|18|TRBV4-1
CASSQATLAGGKGGELFF
TGCGCCAGCAGCCAAGCGACTTTAGCGGGGGGGAAGGGCGGGGAGCTGTTTTTT
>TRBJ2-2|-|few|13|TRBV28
CATLGEYTGELFF
TGTGCCACCCTCGGAGAATACACCGGGGAGCTGTTTTTT
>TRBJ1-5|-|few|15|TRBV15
CATSRGLGEFQPQHF
TGTGCCACCAGCAGAGGACTAGGGGAGTTTCAGCCCCAGCATTTT
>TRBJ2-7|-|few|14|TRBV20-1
CSARDRNRAYEQYF
TGCAGTGCTAGAGATCGGAACAGGGCCTACGAGCAGTACTTC
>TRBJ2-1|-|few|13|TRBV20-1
CSARVRGHNEQFF
TGCAGTGCTAGAGTCAGGGGTCACAATGAGCAGTTCTTC
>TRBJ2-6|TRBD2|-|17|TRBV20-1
CSAMTGGGLSGANVLTF
TGCAGTGCTATGACCGGGGGGGGACTCTCTGGGGCCAACGTCCTGACTTTC
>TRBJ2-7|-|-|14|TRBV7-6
CASSFSSGGNEQYF
TGTGCCAGCAGCTTTAGTTCTGGGGGAAACGAGCAGTACTTC
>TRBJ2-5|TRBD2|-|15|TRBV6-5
CASSLTLTSGGTQYF
TGTGCCAGCAGTTTGACGCTGACTAGCGGCGGGACCCAGTACTTC
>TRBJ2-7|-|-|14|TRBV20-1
CSARGRGFDYEQYF
TGCAGTGCTAGGGGGCGGGGATTCGACTACGAGCAGTACTTC
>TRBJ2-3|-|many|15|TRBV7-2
CASSLEAGRTDTQYF
TGTGCCAGCAGCTTAGAGGCAGGTCGAACAGATACGCAGTATTTT